What follows describes a single T cell receptor (beta chain). Its antigen is undetermined. Germline CDR1 reads SGHTA; CDR2 reads FQGTGA. The CDR3 has 13 residues. The V and J ends lost 4 bases and 6 bases, in that order; junction bases with no gene match: 3. These data come from a study of T cell responses to AZD1222 COVID-19 vaccine. General study points: No day 14 peak samples; only post-peak repertoires were characterized. Donors were mostly white British, more females; clonal diversity possibly underestimated.

TCRdb keeps only in-frame clones here, not all; method: immunoSEQ multiplex PCR. The table lists roughly 100,000 clones, 88% of them singletons. The V and J genes are TRBV7-3 and TRBJ2-3, with 8 bases identical to TRBD1. The clonotype comes from an adult who received the AZD1222 COVID-19 vaccine. The specimen was peripheral blood, collected 28 days after the second AZD1222 dose. Here the CDR3 reads CASSSRDRDTQYF. The DNA for the CDR3 is TGTGCCAGCAGCTCTAGGGACAGGGATACGCAGTATTTT.